This note documents a single T cell receptor beta chain sequence. The data were obtained in a study of blood T cell repertoires in COVID-19. Participant age was about 18 to 89 years, and participants resided in around 24 US areas. Self-reported history from a screening survey and questionnaire set each donor's cohort. Either two negative PCRs, clearance, or symptom resolution qualified Cohort 3 donors as recovered. The germline V gene encodes CDR1 SGHRS and CDR2 YFSETQ. CDR3 size: 14 residues. Trimming removed 4 bases from V and 0 bases from J; junction bases left unmatched: 3. Source study methods: Nucleated cell counts were estimated from reference gene primer amplification. Repertoires were generated with immunoSEQ multiplex PCR, while TCRdb's copy carries only in-frame clones and drops some. The V and J calls and clone size are taken from that table; D and trimming were inferred from the DNA. The data show some 120,000 clones, around four fifths seen once.

This sequence originates from a man aged 25-45 years who had recovered from COVID-19. The rearrangement links TRBV5-1 to TRBJ1-1; 7 nucleotides match TRBD1. Sequencing was carried out using PBMCs or T cells enriched from blood (not recorded which). The CDR3 DNA reads TGCGCCAGCAGCGCGGGACAGATGAACACTGAAGCTTTCTTT. Protein: CASSAGQMNTEAFF.